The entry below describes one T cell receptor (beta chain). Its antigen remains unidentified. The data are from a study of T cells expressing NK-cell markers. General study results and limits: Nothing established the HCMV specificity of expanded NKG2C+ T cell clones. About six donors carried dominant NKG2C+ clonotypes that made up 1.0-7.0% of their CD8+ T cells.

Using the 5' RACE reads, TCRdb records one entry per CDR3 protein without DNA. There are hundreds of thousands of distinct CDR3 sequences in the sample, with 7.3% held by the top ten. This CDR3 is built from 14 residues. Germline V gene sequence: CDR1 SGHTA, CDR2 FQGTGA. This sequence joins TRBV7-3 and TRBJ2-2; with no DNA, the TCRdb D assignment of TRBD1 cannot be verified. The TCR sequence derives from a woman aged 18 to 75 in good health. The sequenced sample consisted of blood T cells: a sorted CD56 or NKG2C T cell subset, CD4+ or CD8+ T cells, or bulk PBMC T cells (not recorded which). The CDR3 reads CASSWGTGTGELFF.